These 22 T cell receptor beta chains originate from one sample sequenced in a study of T cells in Graves' hyperthyroidism and ophthalmopathy. What was amplified from RNA transcripts were TCR beta CDR3 regions. Initially, a first-round RT-PCR of the TCR CDR3 employed the HTBI primer set. MiXCR, applied by TCRdb to the multiplex PCR reads, yields one record per CDR3 protein. The sample holds about 420,000 distinct CDR3 sequences; approximately 14% are singletons and the top ten take 13% to 15%. The sample consisted of blood. These receptors all come from a young woman with Graves' hyperthyroidism.

The rearrangement uses TRBV11-2 and TRBJ2-1; 9 bases are shared with TRBD1. J gave up 8 bases and V 1 base, and 9 bases lay outside the gene matches. Germline V gene data show CDR1 as SGHAT and CDR2 as FQNNGV. The CDR3 covers 16 residues. DNA of the CDR3: TGTGCCAGCAGCTTAGTGGGAGGGACAGGGACAGATGAGCAGTTCTTC. Its protein is CASSLVGGTGTDEQFF.

In its sample, this clonotype was seen many times. This rearrangement joins TRBV20-1 to TRBJ2-7; 7 bases are shared with TRBD1. Losses at the gene ends were 5 bases for V and 0 bases for J; bases not matched to a gene: 7. Germline CDR1 DFQATT, CDR2 SNEGSKA (reference sequence). The CDR3 totals 14 residues. The CDR3 loop is CSAQTGVFSYEQYF. The CDR3 DNA follows: TGCAGTGCTCAAACAGGGGTTTTCTCCTACGAGCAGTACTTC.

The chain couples TRBV7-9 to TRBJ2-7, with 10 bases lining up with TRBD2. The junction had 4 bases not matched to a gene; V was cut back by 0 bases and J by 2 bases. CDR3 length: 16 residues. Germline-derived CDR1 and CDR2 are SEHNR and FQNEAQ (reference sequence). CDR3 nucleotides: TGTGCCAGCAGCTTAGCGTCTAGCGGGAGTCCCTACGAGCAGTACTTC. Protein sequence: CASSLASSGSPYEQYF.

This clonotype was seen many times. The rearrangement joins TRBV6-2 or TRBV6-3 to TRBJ2-7; D may be TRBD2 (5 bases). Trimming pared 7 bases from V and 1 base from J, leaving 20 bases between. The length of the CDR3 is 16 residues. Germline CDR1 and CDR2: MNHEY and SVGEGT. CDR3 sequence reads: CASTPVVPRGSYEQYF. The CDR3 region has the DNA TGTGCCAGCACTCCAGTGGTCCCACGGGGTTCCTACGAGCAGTACTTC.

At least ten counts were recorded for this clonotype. The chain recombines TRBV10-3 with TRBJ2-5; tentatively, D is TRBD2 (7 bases). V lost 4 bases and J 2 bases, leaving 11 bases between the germline ends. Germline CDR1 ENHRY, CDR2 SYGVKD. CDR3 length: 14 amino acids. The DNA of the CDR3 is TGTGCCATCAGTGCTAGGGGGGGACAAGAGACCCAGTACTTC. Translated, it gives CAISARGGQETQYF.

At least ten counts were recorded for this clonotype. This chain connects TRBV6-1 to TRBJ1-5; 8 positions match TRBD1. The CDR3 is 14 amino acids. The germline V gene encodes CDR1 MNHNS and CDR2 SASEGT. Losses at the gene ends were 6 bases for V and 6 bases for J; bases not matched to a gene: 7. The CDR3 sequence is CASSKDRAAQPQHF. CDR3 in DNA: TGTGCCAGCAGCAAGGACAGGGCGGCTCAGCCCCAGCATTTT.

This clonotype turned up a few times. V usage is TRBV18 and J usage is TRBJ1-3; maybe TRBD1 (6 bases). CDR1 KGHSH and CDR2 LQKENI come from the germline V gene. CDR3 length: 16 amino acids. V shed 2 bases and J shed 0 bases, with 11 bases lying between them. The CDR3 DNA is TGTGCCAGCTCACCAACAGGGCCTATCTCTGGAAACACCATATATTTT. Protein: CASSPTGPISGNTIYF.

This clonotype appeared a few times. The V and J genes are TRBV20-1 and TRBJ2-5, with TRBD2 identical over 10 bases. Germline V gene data show CDR1 as DFQATT and CDR2 as SNEGSKA (reference sequence). The CDR3 is 12 residues long. Trimming took 8 bases from V and 1 from J; bases not matched to a gene: 1. This CDR3 reads CSWTSGQETQYF. The CDR3 bases are TGCAGTTGGACTAGCGGCCAAGAGACCCAGTACTTC.

A few counts support this clonotype. Possible read error: a much larger clone is one base away. This chain uses TRBV20-1 with TRBJ2-7; 9 bases fit TRBD1. The V gene's germline CDR1 is DFQATT and CDR2 SNEGSKA (reference sequence). The CDR3 totals 16 residues. Trimming cost V 1 base and J 3 bases; bases outside gene matches: 10. The CDR3 region is CSARGGTGGLNYEQYF. The CDR3 coding sequence is TGCAGTGCTAGAGGGGGAACAGGGGGCTTGAACTACGAGCAGTACTTC.

This clonotype was detected many times. The chain has TRBV12-3 or TRBV12-4 and TRBJ2-7; the match to TRBD2 covers 7 bases. J lost 5 bases, V lost 6 bases, and 16 bases had no gene match. CDR3 size: 16 residues. The CDR3 protein is CASSLFVGGSTNEQYF. In DNA form, the CDR3 reads TGTGCCAGCAGCCTCTTCGTGGGCGGGAGTACAAACGAGCAGTACTTC.

CDR3 amino acids: CASSGLQGSNTEAFF. The CDR3 region has the DNA TGCGCCAGCAGTGGCCTACAGGGCTCGAACACTGAAGCTTTCTTT. This chain links TRBV10-1 with TRBJ1-1; weak D call: TRBD1 (6 bases). Germline V gives CDR1 WNHNN, CDR2 SYGVQD (reference sequence). The ends were cut back, 4 bases at V and 1 base at J, with 13 bases in the middle. The CDR3 has 15 residues.

This clonotype was seen a few times. This chain links TRBV14 with TRBJ2-1; maybe TRBD2 (5 bases). This CDR3 has 17 amino acids. V shed 0 bases and J shed 5 bases, with 17 bases lying between them. Per the germline V gene, CDR1 is SGHDN and CDR2 is FVKESK. CDR3 coding DNA: TGTGCCAGCAGCCAAGATTTTTGGGAGAGTGTTAACAATGAGCAGTTCTTC. It is translated as CASSQDFWESVNNEQFF.

The table lists this clonotype with many counts. This rearrangement joins TRBV7-9 to TRBJ1-4, with TRBD1 as a possible D gene (6 bases). Trimming stripped 1 base from V and 2 bases from J, with 8 bases between. This CDR3 contains 15 residues. Germline V gene lookup returns CDR1 SEHNR and CDR2 FQNEAQ (reference sequence). The CDR3 loop reads CASSLDTGTNEKLFF. The CDR3 DNA is TGTGCCAGCAGCTTAGACACAGGGACTAATGAAAAACTGTTTTTT.

This clonotype has at least ten counts. The chain carries TRBV29-1 and TRBJ2-7; 7 bases map to TRBD2. The V gene's germline CDR1 is SQVTM and CDR2 ANQGSEA. V lost 5 bases, J lost 2 bases, and 3 bases stayed unmatched. There are 12 residues in the CDR3. The CDR3: CSVRSGPYEQYF. CDR3 in DNA: TGCAGCGTTCGTAGCGGGCCCTACGAGCAGTACTTC.

This clonotype was counted at least ten times. The gene calls are TRBV28 and TRBJ1-1; 7 nucleotides match TRBD1. The CDR3 runs 15 residues. V lost 4 bases, J lost 7 bases, and 12 bases stayed unmatched. Germline CDR1 reads MDHEN; CDR2 reads SYDVKM. This CDR3 reads CASSSSTGILSEAFF. Written as DNA, the CDR3 is TGTGCCAGCAGTTCCTCGACAGGGATCCTCAGTGAAGCTTTCTTT.

This clonotype turned up a few times. V gene TRBV6-6 combines with J gene TRBJ2-2; D remains ambiguous. The V gene lost 0 bases and the J gene lost 7 bases, with 15 bases spanning the gap. Germline CDR1 reads MNHNY; CDR2 reads SVGAGI (reference sequence). This CDR3 region has 16 residues. CDR3 region: CASSYSSRQFHGELFF. The CDR3 region has the DNA TGTGCCAGCAGTTACTCTAGTAGGCAATTTCACGGGGAGCTGTTTTTT.

As DNA, the CDR3 is TGTGCCAGCAGACTGACGGGAAGCTCCTACAATGAGCAGTTCTTC. It translates to CASRLTGSSYNEQFF. This rearrangement joins TRBV12-3 or TRBV12-4 to TRBJ2-1; D possibly corresponds to TRBD2 (5 bases). Between the trimmed V and J ends, which lost 6 bases and 0 bases, there was a span of 12 bases. The CDR3 length is 15 residues.

This clonotype appeared many times. This chain connects TRBV6-1 to TRBJ2-7; D remains ambiguous. There are 13 residues in the CDR3. Trimming removed 5 bases from V and 0 bases from J, with 8 bases in between. The V gene's germline CDR1 is MNHNS and CDR2 SASEGT. The CDR3 loop is CASSLDNSYEQYF. The CDR3 region has the DNA TGTGCCAGCAGTCTTGACAACTCCTACGAGCAGTACTTC.

This clonotype appeared a few times. This chain uses TRBV7-2 with TRBJ1-1; D is ambiguous. The ends were cut back, 2 bases at V and 1 base at J, with 8 bases in the middle. The germline CDR1 and CDR2 sequences are SGHTA and FQGNSA. CDR3 length equals 14 residues. DNA for the CDR3: TGTGCCAGCAGCTTATTGTCGAGGAACACTGAAGCTTTCTTT. This codes for CASSLLSRNTEAFF.

This clonotype was observed many times. The chain links TRBV2 to TRBJ2-7; D gene ambiguous. Germline loops: CDR1 SNHLY, CDR2 FYNNEI. This CDR3 is built from 12 residues. V gave up 4 bases and J gave up 2 bases, with 6 bases separating them. CDR3 loop: CASSVGPYEQYF. In nucleotides, the CDR3 is TGTGCCAGCAGTGTTGGTCCCTACGAGCAGTACTTC.

This clonotype was seen many times. This sequence joins TRBV18 and TRBJ1-1, with 7 bases aligning to TRBD1. The CDR3 contains 14 residues. With V trimmed by 6 bases and J by 1 base, 5 bases remained unmatched. Germline values: CDR1 KGHSH, CDR2 LQKENI. The CDR3 loop reads CASSRQGQNTEAFF. CDR3 DNA: TGTGCCAGCTCCCGACAGGGACAGAACACTGAAGCTTTCTTT.

This chain uses TRBV19 with TRBJ2-1; D perhaps matches TRBD1 (5 bases). The CDR3 totals 17 residues. Per germline, CDR1 LNHDA and CDR2 SQIVND (reference sequence). The V gene lost 4 bases and the J gene lost 7 bases, with 23 bases spanning the gap. CDR3 in amino acids: CASSSPRRLSKGNEQFF. The CDR3 DNA follows: TGTGCCAGTAGTAGCCCCAGAAGGTTGAGCAAGGGGAATGAGCAGTTCTTC. Supplemented by reference TRBV19 and TRBJ2-1, the full variable domain reads DGGITQSPKYLFRKEGQNVTLSCEQNLNHDAMYWYRQDPGQGLRLIYYSQIVNDFQKGDIAEGYSVSREKKESFPLTVTSAQKNPTAFYLCASSSPRRLSKGNEQFFGPGTRLTVL.